The clone carrying this T cell receptor beta chain was seen more than once but under ten times. The source of the sample is a study of T cells after yellow fever vaccination. About the study: With SMART-Seq v4 Ultra Low Input, the fractions containing low cell numbers were prepared.

TCRdb analysed the 5' RACE reads with MiXCR anew, one entry per CDR3 protein. Altogether hundreds of thousands of distinct CDR3 sequences are present, approximately 13% being singletons, with the ten largest covering about 15%. The germline V gene has CDR1 SEHNR and CDR2 FQNEAQ (reference sequence). V was clipped by 4 bases and J by 5 bases, with 9 bases between them. This CDR3 has 13 residues. Sequencing used PBMCs, obtained on the day of the yellow fever booster vaccination. The TCR originated in a man aged 30 to 45 who received the YFV17D yellow fever vaccine. The V call is TRBV7-9, the J call TRBJ2-1; D unclear. CDR3 bases: TGTGCCAGCAGCTCCGGTCTTCACAATGAGCAGTTCTTC. Amino acids: CASSSGLHNEQFF.